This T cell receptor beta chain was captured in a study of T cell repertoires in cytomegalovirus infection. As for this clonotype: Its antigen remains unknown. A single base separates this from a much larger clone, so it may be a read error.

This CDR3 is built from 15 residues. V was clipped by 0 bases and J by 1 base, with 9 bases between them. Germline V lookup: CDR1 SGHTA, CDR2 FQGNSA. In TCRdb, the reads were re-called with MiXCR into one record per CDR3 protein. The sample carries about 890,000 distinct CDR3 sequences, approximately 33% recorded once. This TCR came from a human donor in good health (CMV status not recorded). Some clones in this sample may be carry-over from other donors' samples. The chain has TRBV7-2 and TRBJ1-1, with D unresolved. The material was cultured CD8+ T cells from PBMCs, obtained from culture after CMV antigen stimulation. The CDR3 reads CTSSLAIRGNTEAFF. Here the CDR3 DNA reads TGTACCAGCAGCTTAGCGATTCGGGGGAACACTGAAGCTTTCTTT.